This is a list of T cell receptor beta chains from one sample in a study of blood T cells in healthy people across ages. TCRdb re-called the 5' RACE reads with MiXCR, one entry per CDR3 protein. Of around 800,000 distinct CDR3 sequences in the sample, around half were seen once. Sequenced sample: blood. All receptors derive from a man aged 80 or over in good health. Both conserved end residues are part of each CDR3. Fields, in order: D gene, V gene, clone size, J gene, CDR3 DNA, CDR3 protein. D genes are given only for firm matches. Size values are once, few and many counts, or a class for expanded clones, and some rows have none.

d_call: TRBD2
v_call: TRBV12-3/TRBV12-4
clone_size: .
j_call: TRBJ2-1
cdr3_nt: TGTGCCAGCAGTCCCCTAGCGGGGTTCGTATATGAGCAGTTCTTC
cdr3_aa: CASSPLAGFVYEQFF

d_call: .
v_call: TRBV6-5
clone_size: once
j_call: TRBJ1-6
cdr3_nt: TGTGCCAGCCTGAGAGGGTTCGGTTCACCCCTCCACTTT
cdr3_aa: CASLRGFGSPLHF

d_call: .
v_call: TRBV5-1
clone_size: .
j_call: TRBJ2-1
cdr3_nt: TGCGCCAGCAGCTTGGAACAGACCGGCAATGAGCAGTTCTTC
cdr3_aa: CASSLEQTGNEQFF

d_call: TRBD1
v_call: TRBV6-5
clone_size: few
j_call: TRBJ1-1
cdr3_nt: TGTGCCAGCAGTTACTCCCAGGGGGTTGGTACTGAAGCTTTCTTT
cdr3_aa: CASSYSQGVGTEAFF

d_call: .
v_call: TRBV10-3
clone_size: .
j_call: TRBJ2-5
cdr3_nt: TGTGCCACCTGGGACTTCCAAGAGACCCAGTACTTC
cdr3_aa: CATWDFQETQYF

d_call: .
v_call: TRBV6-1
clone_size: .
j_call: TRBJ2-7
cdr3_nt: TGTGCCAGTTACGACCGAGGGATCTACGAGCAGTACTTC
cdr3_aa: CASYDRGIYEQYF

d_call: .
v_call: TRBV21-1
clone_size: few
j_call: TRBJ2-1
cdr3_nt: TGTGCCAGCCCTCGGACCAGATACAATGAGCAGTTCTTC
cdr3_aa: CASPRTRYNEQFF

d_call: .
v_call: TRBV4-2
clone_size: .
j_call: TRBJ2-1
cdr3_nt: TGTGCCAGCAGCCAAGATCTGGGGGCCTACAATGAGCAGTTCTTC
cdr3_aa: CASSQDLGAYNEQFF

d_call: .
v_call: TRBV5-1
clone_size: few
j_call: TRBJ1-1
cdr3_nt: TGCGCCAGCAGCTTGGCTTCGAACACTGAAGCTTTCTTT
cdr3_aa: CASSLASNTEAFF

d_call: .
v_call: TRBV28
clone_size: .
j_call: TRBJ2-1
cdr3_nt: TGTGCCAGCAGTTCCGGGACCTCCAATCGGCAGTTCTTC
cdr3_aa: CASSSGTSNRQFF

d_call: .
v_call: TRBV28
clone_size: .
j_call: TRBJ1-5
cdr3_nt: TGTGCCAGCAGTGCCGCGGGTAGCAATCAGCCCCAGCATTTT
cdr3_aa: CASSAAGSNQPQHF

d_call: .
v_call: TRBV6-4
clone_size: once
j_call: TRBJ2-3
cdr3_nt: TGTGCCAGCAGGAGGGAGTATAGCACAGATACGCAGTATTTT
cdr3_aa: CASRREYSTDTQYF

d_call: .
v_call: TRBV7-2
clone_size: .
j_call: TRBJ2-3
cdr3_nt: TGTGCCAGCAGGGACGGGACTTCTAGCACAGATACGCAGTATTTT
cdr3_aa: CASRDGTSSTDTQYF

d_call: .
v_call: TRBV7-9
clone_size: .
j_call: TRBJ1-1
cdr3_nt: TGTGCCAGCAGCTCATCGGACACTGAAGCTTTCTTT
cdr3_aa: CASSSSDTEAFF

d_call: .
v_call: TRBV7-2
clone_size: .
j_call: TRBJ2-3
cdr3_nt: TGTGCCAGCAGCGTAGCGGAGCAGGGTACGCAGTATTTT
cdr3_aa: CASSVAEQGTQYF

d_call: TRBD1
v_call: TRBV2
clone_size: .
j_call: TRBJ2-6
cdr3_nt: TGTGCCAGCAGTTTAACAGGGGACGGGGCCAACGTCCTGACTTTC
cdr3_aa: CASSLTGDGANVLTF

d_call: .
v_call: TRBV20-1
clone_size: .
j_call: TRBJ2-5
cdr3_nt: TGCAGTGCTAGAGATCGGCTAGCCATCCAAGAGACCCAGTACTTC
cdr3_aa: CSARDRLAIQETQYF

d_call: TRBD2
v_call: TRBV9
clone_size: .
j_call: TRBJ2-1
cdr3_nt: TGTGCCAGCAGCGTAGATCGGGCTAGCGGGGACGCCGAGCAGTTCTTC
cdr3_aa: CASSVDRASGDAEQFF

d_call: .
v_call: TRBV11-1
clone_size: .
j_call: TRBJ1-1
cdr3_nt: TGTGCCAGCAGCCCAACGTCGCTGGGAGGGAACACTGAAGCTTTCTTT
cdr3_aa: CASSPTSLGGNTEAFF

d_call: .
v_call: TRBV3-1
clone_size: once
j_call: TRBJ2-7
cdr3_nt: TGTGCCAGCAGCTGGGGTAAGGCAGAGGGGCCCTACGAGCAGTACTTC
cdr3_aa: CASSWGKAEGPYEQYF

d_call: .
v_call: TRBV20-1
clone_size: .
j_call: TRBJ2-5
cdr3_nt: TGCAGTGCACCGGGACCGCTCGGATGGACCCAGTACTTC
cdr3_aa: CSAPGPLGWTQYF

d_call: .
v_call: TRBV28
clone_size: few
j_call: TRBJ1-2
cdr3_nt: TGTGCCAGCAGTCTCTCGGGTTCTCCGGGCTACACCTTC
cdr3_aa: CASSLSGSPGYTF

d_call: .
v_call: TRBV20-1
clone_size: .
j_call: TRBJ2-3
cdr3_nt: TGCAGTGCTAGAGATGGGAGGCCGGGCTTAGATACGCAGTATTTT
cdr3_aa: CSARDGRPGLDTQYF

d_call: TRBD2
v_call: TRBV24-1
clone_size: .
j_call: TRBJ2-1
cdr3_nt: TGTGCCACAGGACTAGCGGGGGGGAGGCAGTTCTTC
cdr3_aa: CATGLAGGRQFF

d_call: .
v_call: TRBV20-1
clone_size: .
j_call: TRBJ2-5
cdr3_nt: TGCAGTGCTCTCATCAAGACCCAGTACTTC
cdr3_aa: CSALIKTQYF

d_call: TRBD1
v_call: TRBV27
clone_size: .
j_call: TRBJ2-7
cdr3_nt: TGTGCCAGCAGCCACCGACAGGGATTGGGCGAGCAGTACTTC
cdr3_aa: CASSHRQGLGEQYF

d_call: .
v_call: TRBV11-3
clone_size: .
j_call: TRBJ2-2
cdr3_nt: TGTGCCAGCACCTCCGCCGCGAACACCGGGGAGCTGTTTTTT
cdr3_aa: CASTSAANTGELFF

d_call: TRBD1
v_call: TRBV20-1
clone_size: few
j_call: TRBJ2-3
cdr3_nt: TGCAGTGCGGAACAGGGGAAGATCAGCACAGATACGCAGTATTTT
cdr3_aa: CSAEQGKISTDTQYF

d_call: .
v_call: TRBV29-1
clone_size: .
j_call: TRBJ1-1
cdr3_nt: TGCAGCGTTAGGAAGGGTAACACTGAAGCTTTCTTT
cdr3_aa: CSVRKGNTEAFF

d_call: .
v_call: TRBV24-1
clone_size: .
j_call: TRBJ2-7
cdr3_nt: TGTGCCACCAGGCAAGGAGCGAGCAATGAGCAGTACTTC
cdr3_aa: CATRQGASNEQYF

d_call: .
v_call: TRBV7-8
clone_size: few
j_call: TRBJ2-7
cdr3_nt: TGTGCCAGCAGCTTAGGGGTCAGGGCTTACAATGAGCAGTACTTC
cdr3_aa: CASSLGVRAYNEQYF

d_call: .
v_call: TRBV5-1
clone_size: .
j_call: TRBJ2-5
cdr3_nt: TGCGCCAGCAGCTTGGCCTCTCTGTCCCTCCCGGAGACCCAGTACTTC
cdr3_aa: CASSLASLSLPETQYF

d_call: .
v_call: TRBV28
clone_size: many
j_call: TRBJ2-5
cdr3_nt: TGTGCCAGCAGCCCCGGGGGAGAGTGGGAGACCCAGTACTTC
cdr3_aa: CASSPGGEWETQYF

d_call: .
v_call: TRBV5-1
clone_size: few
j_call: TRBJ2-3
cdr3_nt: TGCGCCAGCGCTGCTAGGGTGAGCGGCGATAGCACAGATACGCAGTATTTT
cdr3_aa: CASAARVSGDSTDTQYF

d_call: .
v_call: TRBV13
clone_size: .
j_call: TRBJ1-1
cdr3_nt: TGTGCCAGCAGCGTGACAGCGAACACTGAAGCTTTCTTT
cdr3_aa: CASSVTANTEAFF

d_call: .
v_call: TRBV6-4
clone_size: .
j_call: TRBJ1-5
cdr3_nt: TGTGCCAGCAGTGACTCCGCGGAACATCAGCCCCAGCATTTT
cdr3_aa: CASSDSAEHQPQHF

d_call: TRBD1
v_call: TRBV29-1
clone_size: few
j_call: TRBJ2-3
cdr3_nt: TGCAGCGTTGAGGGGACAGGGGTAACAGATACGCAGTATTTT
cdr3_aa: CSVEGTGVTDTQYF

d_call: .
v_call: TRBV10-3
clone_size: few
j_call: TRBJ2-7
cdr3_nt: TGTGCCATCAGTCACGGGACGGAGGGGAATTTCGAGCAGTACTTC
cdr3_aa: CAISHGTEGNFEQYF

d_call: TRBD1
v_call: TRBV28
clone_size: .
j_call: TRBJ1-4
cdr3_nt: TGTGCAGTGGCCGGGACAGGCCCTGAAAAACTGTTTTTT
cdr3_aa: CAVAGTGPEKLFF

d_call: .
v_call: TRBV11-3
clone_size: .
j_call: TRBJ2-7
cdr3_nt: TGTGCCAGCAGCGTAGTGCCAGGGCGGTACGAGCAGTACTTC
cdr3_aa: CASSVVPGRYEQYF

d_call: .
v_call: TRBV28
clone_size: .
j_call: TRBJ2-4
cdr3_nt: TGTGCCAGCAGTGAAGCGGGCGGGGACATTCAGTACTTC
cdr3_aa: CASSEAGGDIQYF

d_call: TRBD2
v_call: TRBV7-2
clone_size: .
j_call: TRBJ2-7
cdr3_nt: TGTGCCAGCAGCTCTAGCGGGAGTTGGGAGCAGTACTTC
cdr3_aa: CASSSSGSWEQYF

d_call: TRBD2
v_call: TRBV28
clone_size: .
j_call: TRBJ2-3
cdr3_nt: TGTGCCACTACCGGGGGGGCAGCTAGCACAGATACGCAGTATTTT
cdr3_aa: CATTGGAASTDTQYF

d_call: .
v_call: TRBV5-1
clone_size: .
j_call: TRBJ1-1
cdr3_nt: TGCGCCAGCAGCTGGGGGACCGGGACCTCCAACACTGAAGCTTTCTTT
cdr3_aa: CASSWGTGTSNTEAFF

d_call: .
v_call: TRBV29-1
clone_size: .
j_call: TRBJ2-1
cdr3_nt: TGCAGCGGGGGGTTGGGGGACAATGAGCAGTTCTTC
cdr3_aa: CSGGLGDNEQFF

d_call: .
v_call: TRBV12-3/TRBV12-4
clone_size: .
j_call: TRBJ1-6
cdr3_nt: TGTGCCAGCAGTCCCCGGCCCGTGGGTTCACCCCTCCACTTT
cdr3_aa: CASSPRPVGSPLHF

d_call: TRBD1
v_call: TRBV5-1
clone_size: .
j_call: TRBJ2-1
cdr3_nt: TGCGCCAGCAGCTTGGGGGACAGGGGGCGCAGGAATGAGCAGTTCTTC
cdr3_aa: CASSLGDRGRRNEQFF

d_call: TRBD2
v_call: TRBV20-1
clone_size: .
j_call: TRBJ2-7
cdr3_nt: TGCAGTGCTCGGGGGACTATAGGCGAGCAGTACTTC
cdr3_aa: CSARGTIGEQYF

d_call: .
v_call: TRBV20-1
clone_size: many
j_call: TRBJ2-5
cdr3_nt: TGCAGTGCTAGAGATCCTCACTTAAAGACCCAGTACTTC
cdr3_aa: CSARDPHLKTQYF

d_call: TRBD1
v_call: TRBV7-2
clone_size: .
j_call: TRBJ1-3
cdr3_nt: TGTGCCAGCAGCTCGGGACAGGTGGACACCATATATTTT
cdr3_aa: CASSSGQVDTIYF

d_call: TRBD2
v_call: TRBV10-3
clone_size: .
j_call: TRBJ2-3
cdr3_nt: TGTGCCATCAGTGAGCGAGGGACTAGAGGAGATACGCAGTATTTT
cdr3_aa: CAISERGTRGDTQYF

d_call: TRBD1
v_call: TRBV3-1
clone_size: .
j_call: TRBJ2-3
cdr3_nt: TGTGCCAGCAGTCCAAATTTAGGGACAGGGGATCATACGCAGTATTTT
cdr3_aa: CASSPNLGTGDHTQYF

d_call: .
v_call: TRBV5-1
clone_size: .
j_call: TRBJ2-3
cdr3_nt: TGCGCCAGCAGCTTGGTGACCCAGTCAGATACGCAGTATTTT
cdr3_aa: CASSLVTQSDTQYF

d_call: TRBD1
v_call: TRBV5-6
clone_size: .
j_call: TRBJ1-6
cdr3_nt: TGTGCCAGCAGCCTCCCGGAACAGGGGGCATATTCACCCCTCCACTTT
cdr3_aa: CASSLPEQGAYSPLHF

d_call: TRBD1
v_call: TRBV14
clone_size: .
j_call: TRBJ2-5
cdr3_nt: TGTGCCAGCAGCCACCGGACAGGCGACCAAGAGACCCAGTACTTC
cdr3_aa: CASSHRTGDQETQYF

d_call: .
v_call: TRBV24-1
clone_size: .
j_call: TRBJ2-3
cdr3_nt: TGTGCCGCCAGTGAGGCAGATACGCAGTATTTT
cdr3_aa: CAASEADTQYF

d_call: .
v_call: TRBV2
clone_size: .
j_call: TRBJ2-5
cdr3_nt: TGTGCCAGCAGTGAAGCCGGGCTACAAGAGACCCAGTACTTC
cdr3_aa: CASSEAGLQETQYF

d_call: .
v_call: TRBV6-1
clone_size: .
j_call: TRBJ2-2
cdr3_nt: TGTGCCAGCAGAATCCACGGTACTACGAACACCGGGGAGCTGTTTTTT
cdr3_aa: CASRIHGTTNTGELFF

d_call: TRBD2
v_call: TRBV20-1
clone_size: .
j_call: TRBJ2-1
cdr3_nt: TGCAGTGCTAGGAGAGGGCGGGAGAGAGAGCAGTTCTTC
cdr3_aa: CSARRGREREQFF